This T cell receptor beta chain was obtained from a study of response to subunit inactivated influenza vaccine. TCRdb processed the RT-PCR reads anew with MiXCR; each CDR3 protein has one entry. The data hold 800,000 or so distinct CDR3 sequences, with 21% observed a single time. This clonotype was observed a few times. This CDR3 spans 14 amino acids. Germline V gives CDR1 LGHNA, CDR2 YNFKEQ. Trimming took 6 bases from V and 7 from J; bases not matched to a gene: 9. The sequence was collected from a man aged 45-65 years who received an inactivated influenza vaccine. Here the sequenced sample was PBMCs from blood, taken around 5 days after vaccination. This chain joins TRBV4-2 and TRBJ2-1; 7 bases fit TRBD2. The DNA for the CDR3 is TGTGCCAGCAGAGTGGGAGGGGTTGGAAATGAGCAGTTCTTC. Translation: CASRVGGVGNEQFF.